Below, 8 T cell receptor beta chains from the same sample are listed, as sequenced in a study of blood T cell repertoires in COVID-19. Measured with immunoSEQ multiplex PCR; TCRdb has only the in-frame clones, and not every one. The sample lists about 150,000 clones, 80% to 90% occurring once. Source material: peripheral blood. The receptors were sampled from a woman aged 45 to 65 with acute or convalescent COVID-19.

The chain recombines TRBV27 with TRBJ2-7; 8 nucleotides match TRBD2. Trimming cost V 7 bases and J 5 bases; bases outside gene matches: 7. CDR1 is MNHEY, CDR2 SMNVEV, per germline (reference sequence). The CDR3 is 13 amino acids. CDR3 in DNA: TGTGCCAGCATCCCAAGCGGGAGTAACGAGCAGTACTTC. This gives the protein CASIPSGSNEQYF.

The gene calls are TRBV6-6 and TRBJ1-1; D is unclear. Deletions cut 0 bases from V and 5 bases from J, with 10 bases between. The CDR3 consists of 14 residues. The germline CDR1 and CDR2 sequences are MNHNY and SVGAGI (reference sequence). In nucleotides, the CDR3 is TGTGCCAGCAGTTACTCGGAGGGCCTTACTGAAGCTTTCTTT. Translating gives CASSYSEGLTEAFF.

V is TRBV7-6 and J is TRBJ2-7, with 8 bases identical to TRBD2. Germline CDR1 is SGHVS and CDR2 is FNYEAQ. V dropped 2 bases and J dropped 3; count of bases not matched to a gene: 3. This CDR3 has 14 residues. The CDR3 is CASSLRGGLYEQYF. DNA of the CDR3: TGTGCCAGCAGCTTACGCGGGGGGCTCTACGAGCAGTACTTC. Full variable domain (rest looked up from reference TRBV7-6 and TRBJ2-7): GAGVSQSPRYKVTKRGQDVALRCDPISGHVSLYWYRQALGQGPEFLTYFNYEAQQDKSGLPNDRFSAERPEGSISTLTIQRTEQRDSAMYRCASSLRGGLYEQYFGPGTRLTVT.

The chain employs TRBV30 and TRBJ2-7; D might be TRBD1 (6 bases). The CDR3 totals 14 residues. Germline CDR1 reads GTSNPN; CDR2 reads SVGIG (reference sequence). The ends were cut back, 5 bases at V and 2 bases at J, with 16 bases in the middle. The CDR3 DNA reads TGTGCCTGGCCTCCAAAAAGGGACACCTACGAGCAGTACTTC. It encodes CAWPPKRDTYEQYF.

The chain links TRBV11-2 to TRBJ2-5; TRBD1 matches 7 bases. The J call may be faulty, since TRBJ2-7 better matches the DNA end. This CDR3 region has 16 residues. Germline V gene sequence: CDR1 SGHAT, CDR2 FQNNGV. The chain's CDR3 is CASSSTSPGQTYEQYF. The CDR3 DNA reads TGTGCCAGCAGCTCAACCAGCCCGGGACAGACCTACGAGCAGTACTTC.

The chain uses TRBV2 and TRBJ2-7, with 10 nucleotides matching TRBD1. V shed 7 bases, J shed 3 bases, and the junction held 6 bases outside the gene matches. The CDR3 is 14 residues long. From germline, CDR1 is SNHLY and CDR2 FYNNEI. DNA for the CDR3: TGTGCCAGCACCTTAGGACAGGGGGACTACGAGCAGTACTTC. It yields the protein CASTLGQGDYEQYF.

This chain links TRBV11-2 with TRBJ2-1; perhaps TRBD2 as D (5 bases). The germline gives CDR1 SGHAT, CDR2 FQNNGV. This CDR3 has 14 amino acids. Trimming cost V 0 bases and J 3 bases, with 6 bases left between them. The chain's CDR3 is CASSLERDYNEQFF. In DNA form, the CDR3 reads TGTGCCAGCAGCTTAGAACGGGACTACAATGAGCAGTTCTTC.

The genes are TRBV3-1 (or the pseudogene TRBV3-2) and TRBJ1-1, with D possibly TRBD1 on 5 matching bases. The length of the CDR3 is 14 residues. V shed 0 bases and J shed 2 bases, with 7 bases lying between them. The germline CDR1 and CDR2 sequences are LGHDT and YNNKEL (reference sequence). The CDR3 here is CASSQETANTEAFF. DNA of the CDR3: TGTGCCAGCAGCCAAGAGACAGCTAACACTGAAGCTTTCTTT.